Below are 7 T cell receptor beta chains sequenced from a single sample in a study of blood T cell repertoires in COVID-19. Clones were sequenced by immunoSEQ multiplex PCR, and TCRdb holds only the in-frame ones, with some missing. The sample includes 130,000 or so clones, about four fifths seen only once; the top ten take around 10%. Sequencing was performed on PBMCs or T cells enriched from blood (not recorded which). The receptors stem from a man aged 50 to 60 who had recovered from COVID-19.

The gene calls are TRBV5-1 and TRBJ1-6; perhaps TRBD1 as D (5 bases). With 4 bases removed from V and 9 bases from J, the gap between germline ends came to 17 bases. Germline loops: CDR1 SGHRS, CDR2 YFSETQ. This CDR3 region has 15 residues. CDR3 DNA sequence: TGCGCCAGCAGCCCGGGGGGGGACGGTTTTTCACCCCTCCACTTT. This translates into CASSPGGDGFSPLHF. Together with reference TRBV5-1 and TRBJ1-6, the CDR3 gives the full variable domain: KAGVTQTPRYLIKTRGQQVTLSCSPISGHRSVSWYQQTPGQGLQFLFEYFSETQRNKGNFPGRFSGRQFSNSRSEMNVSTLELGDSALYLCASSPGGDGFSPLHFGNGTRLTVT.

The chain recombines TRBV12-5 with TRBJ1-2, with a possible D match to TRBD1 (5 bases). The V and J ends lost 5 bases and 4 bases respectively, with 14 bases between them. Germline-derived CDR1 and CDR2 are LGHNT and FRNRAP. CDR3 length: 14 residues. The CDR3 DNA follows: TGTGCTAGTGGTCCCCCTCCAGGGATCTATGGCTACACCTTC. Translating gives CASGPPPGIYGYTF.

The rearrangement uses TRBV5-4 and TRBJ2-2, with 8 bases matching TRBD2. With V trimmed by 3 bases and J by 4 bases, 8 bases remained unmatched. Germline V gene lookup returns CDR1 SGHNT and CDR2 YYREEE (reference sequence). This CDR3 region has 16 residues. CDR3 region: CASSSRLASTTGELFF. CDR3 bases: TGTGCCAGCAGCTCGCGACTAGCGTCGACCACCGGGGAGCTGTTTTTT.

The chain uses TRBV6-1 and TRBJ2-7, with TRBD1 identical over 11 bases. The CDR3 contains 15 residues. Germline V gene data show CDR1 as MNHNS and CDR2 as SASEGT. Trimming at V came to 6 bases and at J to 4 bases, leaving 8 bases not matched to a gene. The DNA of the CDR3 is TGTGCCAGCAGATCCTCGGACAGGGGGCAGTACGAGCAGTACTTC. Its translation: CASRSSDRGQYEQYF.

This chain uses TRBV5-4 with TRBJ2-7; a possible D gene is TRBD1 (6 bases). Trimming cost V 4 bases and J 7 bases, with 18 bases left between them. This CDR3 has 14 residues. CDR1 is SGHNT, CDR2 YYREEE, per germline (reference sequence). The CDR3 DNA reads as TGTGCCAGCAGCCCCCGGCAGGGGTTGGAAGAGCAGTACTTC. It codes for CASSPRQGLEEQYF.

For the CDR3, the DNA is TGTGCCAGTAAACTGAACAGGGCGGTCGGAGATACGCAGTATTTT. Residues: CASKLNRAVGDTQYF. The V call is TRBV19, the J call TRBJ2-3, with D possibly TRBD1 on 6 matching bases. The CDR3 has 15 amino acids. CDR1 is LNHDA and CDR2 is SQIVND in the germline V gene (reference sequence). V gave up 7 bases and J gave up 5 bases, with 19 bases separating them.

V and J are TRBV10-1 and TRBJ2-7; possibly TRBD1 for D (6 bases). Germline V gene sequence: CDR1 WNHNN, CDR2 SYGVQD (reference sequence). This CDR3 contains 14 residues. V gave up 2 bases and J gave up 0 bases, with 8 bases separating them. DNA of the CDR3: TGCGCCAGCAGTGAGCCGACAGGCTCCTACGAGCAGTACTTC. It codes for CASSEPTGSYEQYF.